This T cell receptor (beta chain) was recorded in a study of blood T cell repertoires in COVID-19 (TCRdb year 2020). About the full investigation: Samples covering the acute and convalescent phases of COVID-19 were provided by collaborators in the United States, Italy and Spain. HLA class I and class II types, where available, came from metadata supplied by the sample provider rather than from assay-based typing. The samples were drawn from two sources: the first 160 participants of the ongoing ImmuneRACE study, and approximately 1,300 subjects contributed by 6 global collaborators. The repertoires were released in a freely available public database meant as a resource for research on the immune response to SARS-CoV-2. The material from the prospective study consisted of cDNA or gDNA derived from T cells, B-cell-depleted T cells, or PBMCs. The sample metadata nearly always contained a de-identified subject ID, COVID-19 status, age in years and sex. Subjects who had been exposed to COVID-19, were actively infected with it, or had recovered from it provided the deeply sampled blood TCRbeta repertoires that made up the dataset. Overall results and qualifications from the work: Clinical and demographic metadata were provided uncurated, with the amount varying by source and participant.

TCRbeta CDR3 regions were amplified from genomic DNA by means of the immunoSEQ Assay, a bias-controlled multiplex PCR. The authors' analysis ran thus. The number of nucleated cells in each sample was estimated by amplification of reference gene primers within the assay. To quantify the absolute abundance of each unique TCRbeta CDR3 rearrangement, sequence reads were collapsed and filtered. For each sample, productive Simpson clonality was calculated by taking the square root of Simpson's diversity index across productive rearrangements. The source is immuneACCESS, and TCRdb retained only in-frame sequences with V and J called. Part of the clones is not carried over; for the studies checked, unresolved V genes explain less than half of this, and the remainder is unexplained. V, J and clone size are taken as reported in that table, and D and trimming were inferred from the DNA itself. The sample includes under 300,000 clones, with about four fifths observed a single time. Clones ranked in the top ten supply around 2% of the sample.

Another Seattle source contributed samples from volunteer blood donors who had recovered from COVID-19. The collaborating institutions used their own protocols to collect whole blood in K2EDTA tubes. For TCRbeta analysis, collaborator samples were shipped as frozen whole blood, as isolated PBMCs, or as DNA extracted from either sample type. Reading the germline V gene (reference sequence) gives CDR1 LNHDA and CDR2 SQIVND. V is shortened by 4 bases, J by 3 bases, and the region joining them spans 15 bases. Taken from cysteine to phenylalanine, the CDR3 has 15 residues. CDR3 DNA is the only sequence kept; it has 45 bases, read in frame from the first base. Comment on this clone: Its antigen remains undetermined. No quality values exist for individual bases; no much larger clone is one base distant.

This TCR derives from a young man who had recovered from COVID-19. The source material was peripheral blood. This sequence uses TRBV19 and TRBJ1-2; perhaps TRBD1 is the D gene, with 6 bases matching. The CDR3 is CASSTAQGYDYGYTF. In nucleotide form, the sequence is TGTGCCAGTAGTACCGCCCAGGGGTATGACTATGGCTACACCTTC.